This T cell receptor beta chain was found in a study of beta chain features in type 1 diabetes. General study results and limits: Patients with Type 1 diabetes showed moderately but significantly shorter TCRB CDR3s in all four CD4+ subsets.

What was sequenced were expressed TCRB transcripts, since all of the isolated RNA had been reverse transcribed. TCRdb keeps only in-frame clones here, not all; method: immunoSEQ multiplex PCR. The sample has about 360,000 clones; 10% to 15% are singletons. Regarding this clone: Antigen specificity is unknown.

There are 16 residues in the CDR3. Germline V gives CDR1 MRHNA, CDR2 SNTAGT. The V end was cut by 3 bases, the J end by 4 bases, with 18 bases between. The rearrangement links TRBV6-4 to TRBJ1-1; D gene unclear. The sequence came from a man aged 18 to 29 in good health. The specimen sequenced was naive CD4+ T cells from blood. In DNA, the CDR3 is TGTGCCAGCAGTGATATGCCCGGGATAAGTCCCACTGAAGCTTTCTTT. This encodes CASSDMPGISPTEAFF.